This TCR beta chain was captured in a study of brain T cells in children with intractable seizures. Overall study results and limits: Absence of clones before surgery may stem from lower sequencing depth.

Surgery cases with the highest brain T cell transcript signatures were chosen for sequencing. At least one anti-epileptic drug was given before surgery. Comments on this clone: Its cognate antigen is unknown.

V lost 3 bases to trimming and J lost 2 bases, with 11 bases between them. Germline values: CDR1 SGHAT, CDR2 FQNNGV. The CDR3 totals 14 residues. Measured with immunoSEQ multiplex PCR; TCRdb has only the in-frame clones, and not every one. Of about 120,000 clones in the sample, roughly 94% were seen once. This chain links TRBV11-2 with TRBJ2-7, with no clear D. Sequenced material: peripheral blood, taken at surgery. The receptor was isolated from a boy in the first two years of life with hemimegalencephaly and intractable seizures. The CDR3 reads CASSLVNRPYEQYF. The CDR3 nucleotides read TGTGCCAGCAGCTTGGTCAACCGCCCCTACGAGCAGTACTTC.